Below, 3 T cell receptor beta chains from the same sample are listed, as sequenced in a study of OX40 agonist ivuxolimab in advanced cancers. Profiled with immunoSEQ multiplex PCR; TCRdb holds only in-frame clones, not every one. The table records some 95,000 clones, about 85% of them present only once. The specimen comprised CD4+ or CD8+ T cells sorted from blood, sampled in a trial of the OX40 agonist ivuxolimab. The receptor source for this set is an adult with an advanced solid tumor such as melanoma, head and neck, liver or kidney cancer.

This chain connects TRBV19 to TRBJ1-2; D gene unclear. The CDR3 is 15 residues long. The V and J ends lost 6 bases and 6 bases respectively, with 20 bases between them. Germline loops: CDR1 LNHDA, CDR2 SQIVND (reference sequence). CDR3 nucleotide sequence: TGTGCCAGTAGCACACGGCTTGGGCTAGTTAATGGCTACACCTTC. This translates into CASSTRLGLVNGYTF. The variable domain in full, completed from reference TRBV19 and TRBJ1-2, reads DGGITQSPKYLFRKEGQNVTLSCEQNLNHDAMYWYRQDPGQGLRLIYYSQIVNDFQKGDIAEGYSVSREKKESFPLTVTSAQKNPTAFYLCASSTRLGLVNGYTFGSGTRLTVV.

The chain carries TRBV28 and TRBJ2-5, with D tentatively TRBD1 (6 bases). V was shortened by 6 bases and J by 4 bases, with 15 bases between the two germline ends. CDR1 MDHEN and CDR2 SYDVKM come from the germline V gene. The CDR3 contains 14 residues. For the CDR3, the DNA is TGTGCCAGCAGACAGGGCGGTCGGGGAGAGACCCAGTACTTC. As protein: CASRQGGRGETQYF.

The CDR3 DNA reads as TGTGCCACCAGCAGCCGGGACAGCGAGCAGTACTTC. Translation gives CATSSRDSEQYF. J is TRBJ2-7 and V is TRBV15; 7 bases fit TRBD1. The germline CDR1 and CDR2 sequences are LNHNV and YYDKDF (reference sequence). CDR3 size: 12 residues. V lost 3 bases and J lost 6; bases outside the gene matches: 2.